The next 29 T cell receptor beta chains were all read from a single sample in a study of identifying expanded T cells in peripheral blood. Here immunoSEQ multiplex PCR was the method, and the copy in TCRdb shows in-frame clones only, minus some. The sample consists of 100,000 or so clones, roughly 85% of them appearing once. The sample was blood. Receptor source: a person aged 18 to 70 in good health.

V usage is TRBV6-5 and J usage is TRBJ2-1; 10 positions match TRBD1. CDR3 length: 13 residues. Germline CDR1 is MNHEY and CDR2 is SVGAGI. J lost 11 bases, V lost 8 bases, and 9 bases had no gene match. The CDR3 loop reads CASLGTGEVKQFF. CDR3 nucleotides: TGTGCCAGCTTGGGGACAGGGGAAGTAAAGCAGTTCTTC.

The genes are TRBV7-2 and TRBJ1-1; D is possibly TRBD1 (5 bases). Per germline, CDR1 SGHTA and CDR2 FQGNSA. The V gene lost 1 base and the J gene lost 2 bases, with 14 bases spanning the gap. The CDR3 sequence is 16 residues long. The CDR3 DNA reads as TGTGCCAGCAGCTTAGGGGGGACCTTTAGAAACACTGAAGCTTTCTTT. This translates into CASSLGGTFRNTEAFF.

The chain recombines TRBV7-2 with TRBJ2-7; possible D gene TRBD1, 7 bases. Trimming stripped 2 bases from V and 2 bases from J, with 19 bases between. Per the germline V gene, CDR1 is SGHTA and CDR2 is FQGNSA. The CDR3 has 17 amino acids. The CDR3 DNA reads as TGTGCCAGCAGCTTATGGGCGGGGACAGCCTCACCCTACGAGCAGTACTTC. Protein product: CASSLWAGTASPYEQYF. Based on the CDR3 plus reference TRBV7-2 and TRBJ2-7, the full variable domain is GAGVSQSPSNKVTEKGKDVELRCDPISGHTALYWYRQSLGQGLEFLIYFQGNSAPDKSGLPSDRFSAERTGGSVSTLTIQRTQQEDSAVYLCASSLWAGTASPYEQYFGPGTRLTVT.

The count of this clone is one. This chain links TRBV6-5 with TRBJ2-1; possibly TRBD1 or TRBD2 for D (5 bases each). The CDR3 length is 14 residues. The V end lost 2 bases, the J end lost 0 bases, and 5 bases lay between the germline ends. The germline gives CDR1 MNHEY, CDR2 SVGAGI. The CDR3 coding sequence is TGTGCCAGCAGTTACGGGGGCTCCTACAATGAGCAGTTCTTC. Translation: CASSYGGSYNEQFF.

This chain links TRBV2 with TRBJ1-1; 12 nucleotides match TRBD1. The CDR3 has 17 amino acids. Germline V gives CDR1 SNHLY, CDR2 FYNNEI. V lost 6 bases, J lost 4 bases, and 12 bases stayed unmatched. As DNA, the CDR3 is TGTGCCAGCAGCCTCCAGAGGGACAGGGGGCTGGGCACTGAAGCTTTCTTT. Its protein product is CASSLQRDRGLGTEAFF. The whole variable domain, filled in from reference TRBV2 and TRBJ1-1, reads EPEVTQTPSHQVTQMGQEVILRCVPISNHLYFYWYRQILGQKVEFLVSFYNNEISEKSEIFDDQFSVERPDGSNFTLKIRSTKLEDSAMYFCASSLQRDRGLGTEAFFGQGTRLTVV.

The chain employs TRBV18 and TRBJ2-1, with 11 nucleotides matching TRBD1. CDR3 length: 16 amino acids. J lost 7 bases, V lost 3 bases, and 8 bases had no gene match. CDR1 is KGHSH, CDR2 LQKENI, per germline. The CDR3 spells CASSPQGGTGGNEQFF. In DNA, the CDR3 is TGTGCCAGCTCACCTCAAGGAGGGACAGGGGGTAATGAGCAGTTCTTC.

The rearrangement joins TRBV5-4 to TRBJ2-3; 13 positions match TRBD2. CDR3 length: 17 amino acids. The germline V gene has CDR1 SGHNT and CDR2 YYREEE (reference sequence). J gave up 0 bases and V 5 bases, and 6 bases lay outside the gene matches. CDR3 DNA: TGTGCCAGCAGGAGGACTAGCGGGGGTCATAGCACAGATACGCAGTATTTT. This gives the protein CASRRTSGGHSTDTQYF.

The chain carries TRBV11-2 and TRBJ1-1; TRBD1 agrees at 7 bases. The germline V gene has CDR1 SGHAT and CDR2 FQNNGV. V shed 1 base and J 0 bases; nucleotides not matched to a gene: 11. The CDR3 sequence is 18 residues long. CDR3 amino acids: CASSLVVADRAMNTEAFF. DNA of the CDR3: TGTGCCAGCAGCTTAGTTGTGGCCGACAGGGCCATGAACACTGAAGCTTTCTTT.

The V and J genes are TRBV2 and TRBJ2-1; TRBD2 agrees at 9 bases. The CDR3 consists of 12 residues. Germline CDR1 reads SNHLY; CDR2 reads FYNNEI. J was trimmed by 15 bases and V by 7 bases; bases with no gene match: 10. CDR3 DNA: TGTGCCAGCACCTTGCGGGGGGGGGCAACGTTCTTC. Protein: CASTLRGGATFF.

The chain uses TRBV30 and TRBJ1-2, with TRBD1 matching 8 bases. This CDR3 is 16 amino acids long. The V gene end was trimmed by 3 bases and the J gene end by 0 bases; junction bases not matched to a gene: 9. Germline CDR1 and CDR2: GTSNPN and SVGIG (reference sequence). The CDR3 DNA sequence: TGTGCCTGGAGCGACTGGACAGGGAGAGCTAACTATGGCTACACCTTC. It translates to CAWSDWTGRANYGYTF. The full variable domain, with the rest looked up from reference TRBV30 and TRBJ1-2, is SQTIHQWPATLVQPVGSPLSLECTVEGTSNPNLYWYRQAAGRGLQLLFYSVGIGQISSEVPQNLSASRPQDRQFILSSKKLLLSDSGFYLCAWSDWTGRANYGYTFGSGTRLTVV.

This rearrangement joins TRBV5-1 to TRBJ2-5; D call uncertain. Germline V gene lookup returns CDR1 SGHRS and CDR2 YFSETQ. Trimming stripped 0 bases from V and 2 bases from J, with 8 bases between. The CDR3 covers 14 residues. The CDR3: CASSLGILQETQYF. In DNA, the CDR3 is TGCGCCAGCAGCTTGGGAATCCTTCAAGAGACCCAGTACTTC. Filled out from reference TRBV5-1 and TRBJ2-5, the complete variable domain reads KAGVTQTPRYLIKTRGQQVTLSCSPISGHRSVSWYQQTPGQGLQFLFEYFSETQRNKGNFPGRFSGRQFSNSRSEMNVSTLELGDSALYLCASSLGILQETQYFGPGTRLLVL.

V gene TRBV7-2 combines with J gene TRBJ1-6; D is possibly TRBD1 (5 bases). With 8 bases removed from V and 10 bases from J, the gap between germline ends came to 15 bases. CDR1 SGHTA and CDR2 FQGNSA come from the germline V gene. The CDR3 consists of 13 residues. In DNA form, the CDR3 reads TGTGCCAGCGCGGGGCAGGGAGGATCACCCCTCCACTTT. Its protein is CASAGQGGSPLHF.

The rearrangement joins TRBV11-1 to TRBJ2-2; 9 bases match TRBD1. Trimming took 5 bases from V and 2 from J; bases not matched to a gene: 3. CDR1 is SGHAT and CDR2 is FQDESV in the germline V gene (reference sequence). The CDR3 has 15 amino acids. CDR3 nucleotide sequence: TGTGCCAGCAGCCGGACAGGGGCCAACACCGGGGAGCTGTTTTTT. Protein sequence: CASSRTGANTGELFF. Filled out from reference TRBV11-1 and TRBJ2-2, the complete variable domain reads EAEVAQSPRYKITEKSQAVAFWCDPISGHATLYWYRQILGQGPELLVQFQDESVVDDSQLPKDRFSAERLKGVDSTLKIQPAELGDSAMYLCASSRTGANTGELFFGEGSRLTVL.

The CDR3 region is CAISDGTGGQETQYF. In DNA, the CDR3 is TGTGCCATCAGTGATGGGACAGGGGGCCAGGAGACCCAGTACTTC. The rearrangement links TRBV10-3 to TRBJ2-5; 12 bases map to TRBD1. V lost 3 bases to trimming and J lost 5 bases; unmatched junction nucleotides: 4. CDR1 ENHRY and CDR2 SYGVKD come from the germline V gene. The length of the CDR3 is 15 residues.

The DNA of the CDR3 is TGTGCCAGCAGCTTGACCCCGAAAACCTACGAGCAGTACTTC. This encodes CASSLTPKTYEQYF. This sequence joins TRBV5-5 and TRBJ2-7; no definite D call. Germline values: CDR1 SGHKS, CDR2 YYEKEE (reference sequence). This CDR3 comprises 14 residues. Trimming shortened V by 1 base and J by 2 bases, and 10 bases separated the two germline ends.

The chain links TRBV19 to TRBJ1-1, with TRBD1 as a possible D gene (5 bases). This CDR3 spans 18 amino acids. Trimming pared 8 bases from V and 2 bases from J, leaving 27 bases between. Germline CDR1 is LNHDA and CDR2 is SQIVND (reference sequence). The CDR3 sequence: CASCTRGRVALRNTEAFF. CDR3 in DNA: TGTGCCAGTTGCACTAGGGGTAGAGTAGCCTTACGAAACACTGAAGCTTTCTTT.

The CDR3 protein is CASSLSGQGNTEAFF. The DNA of the CDR3 is TGTGCCAGCAGCCTATCGGGACAGGGGAACACTGAAGCTTTCTTT. The chain combines TRBV7-2 with TRBJ1-1; TRBD1 matches 9 bases. CDR1 SGHTA and CDR2 FQGNSA come from the germline V gene. The CDR3 consists of 15 residues. Losses at the gene ends were 5 bases for V and 1 base for J; bases not matched to a gene: 5. The full variable domain, its missing parts supplied by reference TRBV7-2 and TRBJ1-1, is GAGVSQSPSNKVTEKGKDVELRCDPISGHTALYWYRQSLGQGLEFLIYFQGNSAPDKSGLPSDRFSAERTGGSVSTLTIQRTQQEDSAVYLCASSLSGQGNTEAFFGQGTRLTVV.

The chain recombines TRBV27 with TRBJ2-1; D gene ambiguous. CDR3 length: 15 residues. CDR1 is MNHEY and CDR2 is SMNVEV in the germline V gene (reference sequence). With 0 bases removed from V and 3 bases from J, the gap between germline ends came to 9 bases. The CDR3 bases are TGTGCCAGCAGTTTATCAGGGCTCTTCTACAATGAGCAGTTCTTC. Its protein is CASSLSGLFYNEQFF.

There are a few counts of this clone. V is TRBV5-1 and J is TRBJ1-1; D remains ambiguous. Trimming took 5 bases from V and 5 from J, leaving 13 bases between them. There are 13 residues in the CDR3. CDR1 is SGHRS and CDR2 is YFSETQ in the germline V gene. CDR3 bases: TGCGCCAGCAGGTATGGAAAGTTGACTGAAGCTTTCTTT. It translates to CASRYGKLTEAFF.

The V and J genes are TRBV5-4 and TRBJ1-4; the D gene is possibly TRBD1 (5 bases). The CDR3 length is 15 residues. Germline values: CDR1 SGHNT, CDR2 YYREEE (reference sequence). V lost 0 bases, J lost 4 bases, and 10 bases lay in between. The CDR3 reads CASSLEGRLNEKLFF. CDR3 DNA sequence: TGTGCCAGCAGCTTGGAGGGGAGACTTAATGAAAAACTGTTTTTT.

The rearrangement uses TRBV7-8 and TRBJ2-3, with D perhaps matching TRBD2 (5 bases). CDR3 length: 14 residues. Germline lookup yields CDR1 SGHVS and CDR2 FQNEAQ. Between the trimmed V and J ends, which lost 5 bases and 2 bases, there was a span of 11 bases. The CDR3 spells CASSVAGVTDTQYF. For the CDR3, the DNA is TGTGCCAGCAGCGTCGCCGGGGTCACAGATACGCAGTATTTT. Full variable domain (outside the CDR3, taken from reference TRBV7-8 and TRBJ2-3): GAGVSQSPRYKVAKRGQDVALRCDPISGHVSLFWYQQALGQGPEFLTYFQNEAQLDKSGLPSDRFFAERPEGSVSTLKIQRTQQEDSAVYLCASSVAGVTDTQYFGPGTRLTVL.

The chain recombines TRBV2 with TRBJ1-6; the D gene is possibly TRBD1 (5 bases). The V and J ends lost 4 bases and 7 bases respectively, with 14 bases between them. This CDR3 spans 15 amino acids. Germline assignment: CDR1 SNHLY and CDR2 FYNNEI. CDR3 in amino acids: CASSGEGRANSPLHF. For the CDR3, the DNA is TGTGCCAGCAGTGGGGAGGGCAGGGCCAATTCACCCCTCCACTTT.

The chain uses TRBV7-9 and TRBJ2-7, with D tentatively TRBD2 (6 bases). This CDR3 region has 12 residues. V was shortened by 5 bases and J by 3 bases, with 8 bases between the two germline ends. Germline-derived CDR1 and CDR2 are SEHNR and FQNEAQ (reference sequence). DNA for the CDR3: TGTGCCAGCAGCGACGGGAGCTACGAGCAGTACTTC. This codes for CASSDGSYEQYF.

The chain links TRBV28 to TRBJ2-2; D gene uncertain. The CDR3 has 13 residues. Germline V gene sequence: CDR1 MDHEN, CDR2 SYDVKM. V lost 8 bases to trimming and J lost 4 bases, with 11 bases between them. The DNA of the CDR3 is TGTGCCAGCTATAACTACGGCACCGGGGAGCTGTTTTTT. Translated: CASYNYGTGELFF.

This chain uses TRBV29-1 with TRBJ1-2, with D hard to call. Germline CDR1 reads SQVTM; CDR2 reads ANQGSEA. The ends were cut back, 1 base at V and 8 bases at J, with 8 bases in the middle. CDR3 length: 11 amino acids. The CDR3 loop is CSVEAGLGYTF. CDR3 nucleotide sequence: TGCAGCGTTGAAGCTGGGCTCGGCTACACCTTC.

The chain couples TRBV7-2 to TRBJ2-1, with 7 nucleotides matching TRBD1. CDR1 is SGHTA, CDR2 FQGNSA, per germline. J lost 3 bases, V lost 5 bases, and 7 bases had no gene match. The CDR3 totals 15 residues. CDR3 protein: CASSPTGTVYNEQFF. The CDR3 nucleotides are TGTGCCAGCAGCCCTACCGGGACAGTCTACAATGAGCAGTTCTTC.

The V gene is TRBV25-1, the J gene TRBJ1-4; D call uncertain. CDR1 MGHDK and CDR2 SYGVNS come from the germline V gene. The CDR3 runs 14 residues. The ends were cut back, 3 bases at V and 8 bases at J, with 13 bases in the middle. CDR3: CASSDRYGGEKLFF. As DNA, the CDR3 is TGTGCCAGCAGTGATCGATACGGCGGAGAAAAACTGTTTTTT.

CDR3 in DNA: TGTGCCAGCAGACTGGCCGCTAATGAGCAGTTCTTC. This encodes CASRLAANEQFF. The chain links TRBV28 to TRBJ2-1; D not certain. V lost 6 bases and J 7 bases, leaving 10 bases between the germline ends. CDR1 MDHEN and CDR2 SYDVKM come from the germline V gene. The CDR3 runs to 12 residues.

In its sample, this clone was seen once. The V and J genes are TRBV18 and TRBJ2-1; either TRBD1 or TRBD2 may fit D (5 bases each). Germline CDR1 reads KGHSH; CDR2 reads LQKENI. Trimming took off 0 bases at V and 2 bases at J, with 8 bases between the two ends. CDR3 length: 15 amino acids. The CDR3 spells CASSPPRGAYNEQFF. In DNA, the CDR3 is TGTGCCAGCTCACCACCGAGGGGTGCCTACAATGAGCAGTTCTTC.